This T cell receptor (beta chain) originates from a study of T cells after yellow fever vaccination. Study overall: Where fractions had low cell numbers, libraries were prepared from them with the SMART-Seq v4 Ultra Low Input RNA kit. Study-wide findings and caveats: Though weaker, the secondary response peaked faster, on day 5 versus 15. Among primary-vaccination clones, most reappeared after the booster, at around 97% for CD4 and roughly 88% for CD8.

TCRdb used MiXCR to reprocess the 5' RACE reads, holding one entry per CDR3 protein. The sample holds some 350,000 distinct CDR3 sequences, roughly 11% seen once. In regard to this clonotype: Its target is not known.

The CDR3 is 15 residues long. V dropped 0 bases and J dropped 2 bases, with 8 bases sitting between them. The germline CDR1 and CDR2 sequences are MGHRA and YSYEKL. The sequenced sample was PBMCs, obtained on the day of the first yellow fever vaccination. The TCR sequence derives from a man aged 18 to 35 who received the YFV17D yellow fever vaccine. This sequence joins TRBV4-1 and TRBJ1-3; D call uncertain. As DNA, the CDR3 is TGCGCCAGCAGCCAAGAAGGCACCACTGGAAACACCATATATTTT. It yields the protein CASSQEGTTGNTIYF.